This T cell receptor beta chain was sequenced in a study of cytomegalovirus exposure and HLA in healthy donors. A multiplex PCR was run with 60 Vbeta primers and 13 Jbeta primers. The method was immunoSEQ multiplex PCR; TCRdb's version includes in-frame clones alone and lacks a portion of them. Of about 130,000 clones in the sample, about 80% are singletons; the top ten hold about 2%. Germline V gene data show CDR1 as MNHEY and CDR2 as SVGAGI. The V gene lost 4 bases and the J gene lost 3 bases, with 16 bases spanning the gap. The CDR3 totals 16 residues. The V call is TRBV6-5, the J call TRBJ1-5, with a weak D call TRBD1 (6 bases). Sequenced sample: PBMCs. The clonotype originates from a man aged 18 to 29 in good health and CMV-seronegative. This chain's CDR3 is CASSSRGGGPNQPQHF. The CDR3 DNA follows: TGTGCCAGCAGTTCACGGGGGGGCGGCCCCAATCAGCCCCAGCATTTT.